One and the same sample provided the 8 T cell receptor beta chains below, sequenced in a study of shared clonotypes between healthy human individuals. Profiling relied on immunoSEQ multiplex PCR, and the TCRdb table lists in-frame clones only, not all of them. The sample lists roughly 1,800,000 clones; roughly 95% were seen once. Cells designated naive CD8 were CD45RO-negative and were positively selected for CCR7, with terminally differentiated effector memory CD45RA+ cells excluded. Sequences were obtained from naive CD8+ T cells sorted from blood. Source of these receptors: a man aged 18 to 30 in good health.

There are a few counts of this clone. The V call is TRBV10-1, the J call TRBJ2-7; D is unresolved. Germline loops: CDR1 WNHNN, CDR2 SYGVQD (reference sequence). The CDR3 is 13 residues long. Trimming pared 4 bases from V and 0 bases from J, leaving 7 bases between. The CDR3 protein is CASSGVVSYEQYF. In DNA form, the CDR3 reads TGCGCCAGCAGTGGGGTCGTCTCCTACGAGCAGTACTTC.

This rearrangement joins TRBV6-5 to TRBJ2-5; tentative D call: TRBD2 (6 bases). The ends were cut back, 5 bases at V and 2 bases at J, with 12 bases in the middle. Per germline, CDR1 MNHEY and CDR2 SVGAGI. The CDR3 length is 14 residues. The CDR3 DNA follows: TGTGCCAGCAGTCTTATGGCGGGACAAGAGACCCAGTACTTC. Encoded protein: CASSLMAGQETQYF.

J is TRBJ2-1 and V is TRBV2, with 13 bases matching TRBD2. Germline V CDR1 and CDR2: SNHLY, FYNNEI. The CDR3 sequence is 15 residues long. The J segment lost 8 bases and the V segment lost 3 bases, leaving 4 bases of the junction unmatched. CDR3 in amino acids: CASSDGLAGEDEQFF. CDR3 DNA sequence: TGTGCCAGCAGTGATGGACTAGCGGGAGAGGATGAGCAGTTCTTC.

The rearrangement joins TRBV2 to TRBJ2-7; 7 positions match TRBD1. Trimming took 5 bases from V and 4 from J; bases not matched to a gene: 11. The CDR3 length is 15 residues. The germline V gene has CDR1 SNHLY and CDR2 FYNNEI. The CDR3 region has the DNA TGTGCCAGCAGTACGGTCGACAGGGCGAATTACGAGCAGTACTTC. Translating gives CASSTVDRANYEQYF.

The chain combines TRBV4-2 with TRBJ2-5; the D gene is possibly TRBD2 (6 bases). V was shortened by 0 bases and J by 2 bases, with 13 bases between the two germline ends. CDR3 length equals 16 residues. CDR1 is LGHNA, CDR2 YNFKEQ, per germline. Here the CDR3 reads CASSQDLGGEQETQYF. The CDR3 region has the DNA TGTGCCAGCAGCCAAGATCTAGGCGGGGAACAAGAGACCCAGTACTTC.

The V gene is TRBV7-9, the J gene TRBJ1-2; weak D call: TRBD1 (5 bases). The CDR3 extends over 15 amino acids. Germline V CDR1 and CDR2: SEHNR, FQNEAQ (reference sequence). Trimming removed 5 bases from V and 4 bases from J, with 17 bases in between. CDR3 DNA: TGTGCCAGCAGCCCCGGGACTCAGGGAAGCTATGGCTACACCTTC. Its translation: CASSPGTQGSYGYTF.

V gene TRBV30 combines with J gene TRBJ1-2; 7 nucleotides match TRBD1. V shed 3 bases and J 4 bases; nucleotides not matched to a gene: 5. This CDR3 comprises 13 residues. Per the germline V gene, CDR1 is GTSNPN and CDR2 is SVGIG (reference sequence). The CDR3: CAWSQGGGYGYTF. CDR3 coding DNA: TGTGCCTGGAGCCAGGGGGGCGGCTATGGCTACACCTTC.

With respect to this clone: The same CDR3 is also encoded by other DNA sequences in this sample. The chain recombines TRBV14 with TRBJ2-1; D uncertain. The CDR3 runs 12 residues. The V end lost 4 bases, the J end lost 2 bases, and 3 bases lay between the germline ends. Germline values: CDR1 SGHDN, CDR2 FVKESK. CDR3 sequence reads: CASSLTYNEQFF. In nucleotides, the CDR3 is TGTGCCAGCAGCCTCACCTACAATGAGCAGTTCTTC.